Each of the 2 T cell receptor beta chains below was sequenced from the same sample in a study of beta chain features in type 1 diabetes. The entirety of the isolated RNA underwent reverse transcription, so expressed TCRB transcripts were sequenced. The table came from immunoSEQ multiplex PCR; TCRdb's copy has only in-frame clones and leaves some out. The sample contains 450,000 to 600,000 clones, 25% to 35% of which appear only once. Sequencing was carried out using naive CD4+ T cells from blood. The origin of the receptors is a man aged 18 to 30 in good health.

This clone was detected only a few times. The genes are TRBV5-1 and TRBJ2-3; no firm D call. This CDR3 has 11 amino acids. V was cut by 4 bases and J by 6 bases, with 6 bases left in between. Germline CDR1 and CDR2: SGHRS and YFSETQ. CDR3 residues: CASSETDTQYF. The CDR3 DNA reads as TGCGCCAGCAGCGAAACGGATACGCAGTATTTT.

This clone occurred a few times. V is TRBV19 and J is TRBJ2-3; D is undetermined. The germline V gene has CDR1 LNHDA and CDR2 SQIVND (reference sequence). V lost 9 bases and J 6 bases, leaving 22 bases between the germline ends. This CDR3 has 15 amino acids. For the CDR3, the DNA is TGTGCCAGCTACAAGACACCGGCACCGGCGGATACGCAGTATTTT. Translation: CASYKTPAPADTQYF.